A single sample gave rise to the 6 T cell receptor beta chains below, sequenced in a study of blood T cell repertoires in COVID-19. Repertoires were generated with immunoSEQ multiplex PCR, while TCRdb's copy carries only in-frame clones and drops some. The sample contains about 110,000 clones, 60% to 80% of which appear only once. The sample consisted of peripheral blood. These receptors were taken from a human donor with acute or convalescent COVID-19. The donor label of this sample is uncertain.

V gene TRBV2 combines with J gene TRBJ1-2; a weak D match, TRBD1 (5 bases). The V gene's germline CDR1 is SNHLY and CDR2 FYNNEI. V lost 7 bases and J lost 1, with 13 bases in between. The CDR3 sequence is 14 residues long. The CDR3 is CASIRQISNYGYTF. In DNA, the CDR3 is TGTGCCAGCATCCGACAGATAAGTAACTATGGCTACACCTTC.

The rearrangement joins TRBV5-1 to TRBJ2-7, with 7 bases identical to TRBD2. The CDR3 totals 15 residues. Germline V CDR1 and CDR2: SGHRS, YFSETQ. V lost 4 bases, J lost 2 bases, and 9 bases stayed unmatched. CDR3 in amino acids: CASSPAPGGTYEQYF. The CDR3, as DNA: TGCGCCAGCAGCCCCGCCCCGGGGGGAACCTACGAGCAGTACTTC.

The chain employs TRBV3-1 (or the pseudogene TRBV3-2) and TRBJ1-1; no definite D call. CDR1 and CDR2 from the germline V gene are LGHDT and YNNKEL (reference sequence). The length of the CDR3 is 14 residues. The germline V and J ends were trimmed by 4 bases and 1 base, with 10 bases remaining between them. The CDR3 loop reads CASSRGDGNTEAFF. For the CDR3, the DNA is TGTGCCAGCAGCCGGGGAGACGGGAACACTGAAGCTTTCTTT.

This chain uses TRBV19 with TRBJ2-7; possibly TRBD1 for D (6 bases). The CDR3 contains 13 residues. Germline V gives CDR1 LNHDA, CDR2 SQIVND (reference sequence). V was clipped by 0 bases and J by 6 bases, with 9 bases between them. Here the CDR3 DNA reads TGTGCCAGTAGTATAGAGTCAGGGGCCGAGCAGTACGTC. Its protein is CASSIESGAEQYV.

V gene TRBV9 combines with J gene TRBJ1-1, with TRBD1 identical over 8 bases. The germline CDR1 and CDR2 sequences are SGDLS and YYNGEE. The V and J ends lost 0 bases and 2 bases, in that order; junction bases with no gene match: 6. The CDR3 is made up of 16 amino acids. Written as DNA, the CDR3 is TGTGCCAGCAGCGTAGTGACAGGGGCTATAAACACTGAAGCTTTCTTT. Protein product: CASSVVTGAINTEAFF. Using reference TRBV9 and TRBJ1-1 for the parts outside the CDR3, the full variable domain is DSGVTQTPKHLITATGQRVTLRCSPRSGDLSVYWYQQSLDQGLQFLIQYYNGEERAKGNILERFSAQQFPDLHSELNLSSLELGDSALYFCASSVVTGAINTEAFFGQGTRLTVV.

V is TRBV19 and J is TRBJ1-5; 8 positions agree with TRBD1. In germline, CDR1 is LNHDA, CDR2 SQIVND (reference sequence). The junction had 9 bases not matched to a gene; V was cut back by 3 bases and J by 5 bases. This CDR3 comprises 16 residues. Here the CDR3 DNA reads TGTGCCAGTAGTATGACCGACAGGGGATTGGATCAGCCCCAGCATTTT. Protein sequence: CASSMTDRGLDQPQHF.